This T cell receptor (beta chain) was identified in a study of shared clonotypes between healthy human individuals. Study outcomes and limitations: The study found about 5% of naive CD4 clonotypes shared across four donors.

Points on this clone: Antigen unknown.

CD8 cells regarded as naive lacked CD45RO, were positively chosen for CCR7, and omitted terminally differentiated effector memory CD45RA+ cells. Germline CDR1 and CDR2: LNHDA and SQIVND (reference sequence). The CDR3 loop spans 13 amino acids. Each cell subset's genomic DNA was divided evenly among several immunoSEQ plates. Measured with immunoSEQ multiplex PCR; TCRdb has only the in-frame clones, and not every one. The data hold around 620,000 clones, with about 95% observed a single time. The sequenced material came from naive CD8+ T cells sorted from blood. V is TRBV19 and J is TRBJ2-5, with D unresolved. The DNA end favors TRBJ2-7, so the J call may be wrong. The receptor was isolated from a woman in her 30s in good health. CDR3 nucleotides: TGTGCCAGTAGTATGGGAAGAGCCTACGAGCAGTACTTC. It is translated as CASSMGRAYEQYF.